The sequence of this T cell receptor beta chain was determined in a study of beta chain features in type 1 diabetes. Germline CDR1 reads SGHRS; CDR2 reads YFSETQ. With 4 bases clipped from V and 1 base from J, the junction kept 16 bases outside the gene matches. The CDR3 sequence is 19 residues long. Since all of the isolated RNA was reverse transcribed, expressed TCRB transcripts were what got sequenced. Profiling relied on immunoSEQ multiplex PCR, and the TCRdb table lists in-frame clones only, not all of them. The repertoire holds 110,000 to 150,000 clones, with roughly 9.3% as singletons. Whole-study results and caveats: Any role of HLA type in TCRB rearrangement remained unresolved here.

Sorting with CD45RO/CCR7/CD25/CD127/CD95/CD27 yielded naive, central memory, regulatory and stem-like memory CD4+ cells. To note about this clone: Its cognate antigen is unknown.

The TCR originated in a woman between 35 and 50 years old in good health. The material sequenced was central memory CD4+ T cells from blood. The V and J genes are TRBV5-1 and TRBJ2-5; 10 nucleotides agree with TRBD2. The CDR3 sequence: CASSRGRLGSGGIQETQYF. The CDR3 region has the DNA TGCGCCAGCAGCCGAGGGCGCCTGGGTAGCGGGGGGATCCAAGAGACCCAGTACTTC.